Each of the 8 T cell receptor beta chains below was sequenced from the same sample in a study of human T cells and chemical hapten exposure. Documented time point: healthy volunteer bleed at 2 weeks. It was from unfractionated whole blood that total RNA was extracted. TCRdb re-analysed the RACE reads in MiXCR, keeping a single row per CDR3 protein. The profile covers about 130,000 distinct CDR3 sequences, with approximately 9.1% appearing a single time and around 1.7% taken by the ten largest. The source material was whole blood. Receptor source: a male donor in good health. Some clones in this sample may be carry-over from other donors' samples.

In its sample, this clonotype was seen a few times. The V gene is TRBV7-6, the J gene TRBJ1-3; 7 bases map to TRBD1. CDR1 SGHVS and CDR2 FNYEAQ come from the germline V gene. J was trimmed by 0 bases and V by 0 bases; bases with no gene match: 5. The CDR3 sequence is 17 residues long. The CDR3 is CASSLARQGYSGNTIYF. Written as DNA, the CDR3 is TGTGCCAGCAGCTTAGCCCGACAGGGTTACTCTGGAAACACCATATATTTT.

This clonotype has just a few counts. The chain carries TRBV5-5 and TRBJ2-4; TRBD1 or TRBD2 may be the D gene (5 bases each). This CDR3 comprises 16 residues. V was trimmed by 0 bases and J by 0 bases, leaving 10 bases between them. Per germline, CDR1 SGHKS and CDR2 YYEKEE (reference sequence). CDR3 sequence: CASSLGDGGAKNIQYF. For the CDR3, the DNA is TGTGCCAGCAGCTTGGGGGACGGCGGAGCCAAAAACATTCAGTACTTC.

This clonotype has ten or more counts. This rearrangement joins TRBV6-4 to TRBJ2-1, with D possibly being TRBD2 (5 bases). There are 15 residues in the CDR3. Trimming stripped 4 bases from V and 0 bases from J, with 10 bases between. Germline CDR1 MRHNA, CDR2 SNTAGT. The CDR3 sequence: CASSGEFSSYNEQFF. DNA for the CDR3: TGTGCCAGCAGTGGGGAGTTTAGCTCCTACAATGAGCAGTTCTTC.

The chain uses TRBV9 and TRBJ2-1; TRBD2 matches at 16 bases. The CDR3 is made up of 15 amino acids. Germline V gene sequence: CDR1 SGDLS, CDR2 YYNGEE. V was pared by 4 bases and J by 7 bases, with 2 bases of the junction left unmatched. The chain's CDR3 is CASSQGLAGGNEQFF. The CDR3 nucleotides are TGTGCCAGCAGCCAGGGACTAGCGGGGGGGAATGAGCAGTTCTTC.

This clonotype has just a few counts. The V gene is TRBV5-6, the J gene TRBJ2-7, with 7 nucleotides matching TRBD2. CDR1 and CDR2 from the germline V gene are SGHDT and YYEEEE. V was clipped by 4 bases and J by 3 bases; unmatched bases: 10. This CDR3 contains 15 residues. CDR3 sequence reads: CASSMGRGLFYEQYF. The DNA of the CDR3 is TGTGCCAGCAGCATGGGGAGGGGACTCTTCTACGAGCAGTACTTC.

The rearrangement uses TRBV4-1 and TRBJ2-1, with D tentatively TRBD2 (5 bases). The CDR3 spans 14 residues. V shed 2 bases and J shed 4 bases, with 9 bases lying between them. Germline CDR1 is MGHRA and CDR2 is YSYEKL. The DNA of the CDR3 is TGCGCCAGCAGCCAACCACTAGATTACAATGAGCAGTTCTTC. It specifies CASSQPLDYNEQFF.

The chain has TRBV7-7 and TRBJ2-7; 7 positions match TRBD1. V lost 0 bases, J lost 3 bases, and 5 bases stayed unmatched. Germline V gene lookup returns CDR1 SSHAT and CDR2 FNYEAQ (reference sequence). This CDR3 is built from 15 residues. CDR3 DNA: TGTGCCAGCAGCTTAGCGCATGGACAGGACTACGAGCAGTACTTC. Translating it yields CASSLAHGQDYEQYF.

V gene TRBV29-1 combines with J gene TRBJ1-1, with a tentative D call TRBD1 (6 bases). Trimming took 4 bases from V and 1 from J, leaving 10 bases between them. This CDR3 contains 13 residues. Germline values: CDR1 SQVTM, CDR2 ANQGSEA. The CDR3 spells CSVVGQRNTEAFF. The CDR3 DNA reads as TGCAGCGTTGTTGGACAGCGGAACACTGAAGCTTTCTTT. Together with reference TRBV29-1 and TRBJ1-1, the CDR3 gives the full variable domain: SAVISQKPSRDICQRGTSLTIQCQVDSQVTMMFWYRQQPGQSLTLIATANQGSEATYESGFVIDKFPISRPNLTFSTLTVSNMSPEDSSIYLCSVVGQRNTEAFFGQGTRLTVV.